This TCR beta chain came from a study of T cell repertoires in cytomegalovirus infection. Study background: The study used recently identified HLA-C-restricted and well-studied HLA-B-restricted CMV epitopes. Based on public TCR beta signatures, there were indications of CMV infection and of a matching HLA type. Points from the study as a whole: Predominance within the ex vivo response was attributable to HLA-C-restricted CMV-specific TCR beta clonotypes.

Deletions cut 1 base from V and 3 bases from J, with 16 bases between. Germline CDR1 and CDR2: SGHTA and FQGNSA. The CDR3 is made up of 17 amino acids. TCRdb reprocessed the reads via MiXCR and lists one record per CDR3 protein. The sample has 28,000 or so distinct CDR3 sequences; over 15% are singletons. As for this clonotype: The antigen remains undetermined.

Material: CD8+ T cells from cultured PBMCs, obtained from culture after CMV antigen stimulation. The clonotype was recovered from a human donor in good health (CMV status not recorded). Some clones in this sample may be carry-over from other donors' samples. The chain joins TRBV7-2 to TRBJ2-1, with D possibly matching TRBD2 (6 bases). CDR3: CASSLVFREIRYNEQFF. In DNA form, the CDR3 reads TGTGCCAGCAGCTTAGTGTTCCGGGAGATCCGCTACAATGAGCAGTTCTTC.